This note documents a single TCR beta chain sequence. CDR1 is MDHEN, CDR2 SYDVKM, per germline. The CDR3 contains 19 residues. V gave up 4 bases and J gave up 1 base; unmatched junction bases: 13. This entry is derived from a study of blood T cell repertoires in COVID-19. Sequencing used immunoSEQ multiplex PCR; TCRdb keeps in-frame clones, though not all of them. The data hold about 160,000 clones, with 84% observed a single time. This chain joins TRBV28 and TRBJ2-2, with 9 bases identical to TRBD2. The TCR originated in a middle-aged man who had recovered from COVID-19. Sequencing input: peripheral blood. The CDR3 bases are TGTGCCAGCAGTTCGTCAGGGCGGGAGGGCCCCAAGAACACCGGGGAGCTGTTTTTT. This encodes CASSSSGREGPKNTGELFF. Complete variable domain (other parts from reference TRBV28 and TRBJ2-2): DVKVTQSSRYLVKRTGEKVFLECVQDMDHENMFWYRQDPGLGLRLIYFSYDVKMKEKGDIPEGYSVSREKKERFSLILESASTNQTSMYLCASSSSGREGPKNTGELFFGEGSRLTVL.